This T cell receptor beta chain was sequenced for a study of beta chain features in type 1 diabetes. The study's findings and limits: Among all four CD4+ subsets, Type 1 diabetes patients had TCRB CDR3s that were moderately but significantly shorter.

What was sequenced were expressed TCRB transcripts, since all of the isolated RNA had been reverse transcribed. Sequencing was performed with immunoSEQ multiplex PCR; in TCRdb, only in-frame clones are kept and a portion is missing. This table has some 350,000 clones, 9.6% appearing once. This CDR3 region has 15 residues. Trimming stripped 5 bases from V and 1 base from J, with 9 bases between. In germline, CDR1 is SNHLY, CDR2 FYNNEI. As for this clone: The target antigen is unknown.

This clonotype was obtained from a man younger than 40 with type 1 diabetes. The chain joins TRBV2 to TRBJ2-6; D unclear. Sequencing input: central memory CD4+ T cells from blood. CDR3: CASSLKPSGANVLTF. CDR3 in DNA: TGTGCCAGCAGTCTTAAGCCTTCTGGGGCCAACGTCCTGACTTTC.